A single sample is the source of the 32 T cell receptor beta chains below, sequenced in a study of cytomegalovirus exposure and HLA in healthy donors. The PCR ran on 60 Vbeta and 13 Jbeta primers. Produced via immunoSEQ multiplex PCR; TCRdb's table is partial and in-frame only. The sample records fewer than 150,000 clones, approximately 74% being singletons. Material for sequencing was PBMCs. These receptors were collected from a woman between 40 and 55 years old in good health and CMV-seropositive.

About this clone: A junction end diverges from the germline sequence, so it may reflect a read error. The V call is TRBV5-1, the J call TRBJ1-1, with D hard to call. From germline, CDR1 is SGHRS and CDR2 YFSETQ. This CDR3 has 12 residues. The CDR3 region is CASSLRGNEAFF. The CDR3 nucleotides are TGTGCCAGCAGCTTGCGAGGGAATGAAGCTTTCTTT. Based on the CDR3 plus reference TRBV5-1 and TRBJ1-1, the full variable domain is KAGVTQTPRYLIKTRGQQVTLSCSPISGHRSVSWYQQTPGQGLQFLFEYFSETQRNKGNFPGRFSGRQFSNSRSEMNVSTLELGDSALYLCASSLRGNEAFFGQGTRLTVV.

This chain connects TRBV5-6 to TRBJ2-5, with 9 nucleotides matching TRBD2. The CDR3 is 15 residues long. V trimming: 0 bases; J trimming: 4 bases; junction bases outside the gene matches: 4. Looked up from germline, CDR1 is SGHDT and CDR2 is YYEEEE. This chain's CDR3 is CASSLASGVPETQYF. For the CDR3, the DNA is TGTGCCAGCAGCTTGGCTAGCGGGGTACCAGAGACCCAGTACTTC.

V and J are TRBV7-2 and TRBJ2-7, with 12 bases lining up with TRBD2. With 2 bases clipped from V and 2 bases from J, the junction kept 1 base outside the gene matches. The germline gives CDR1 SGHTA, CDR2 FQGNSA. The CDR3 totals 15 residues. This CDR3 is CASSLSSGGAYEQYF. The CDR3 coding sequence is TGTGCCAGCAGCTTATCTAGCGGGGGGGCCTACGAGCAGTACTTC.

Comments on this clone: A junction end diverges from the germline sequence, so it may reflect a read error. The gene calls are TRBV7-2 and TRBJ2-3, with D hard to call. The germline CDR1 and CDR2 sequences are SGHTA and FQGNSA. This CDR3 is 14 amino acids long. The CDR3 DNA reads TGTGCCAGCACCTTAGACTGGAGCACAGATACGCAGTATTTT. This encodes CASTLDWSTDTQYF.

CDR3 region: CASSVGGQEAFF. DNA for the CDR3: TGTGCCAGCAGCGTAGGGGGCCAAGAAGCTTTCTTT. The chain links TRBV9 to TRBJ1-1, with a weak D call TRBD1 (5 bases). The ends were cut back, 0 bases at V and 8 bases at J, with 8 bases in the middle. CDR3 size: 12 residues. Germline V lookup: CDR1 SGDLS, CDR2 YYNGEE. Full variable domain (rest looked up from reference TRBV9 and TRBJ1-1): DSGVTQTPKHLITATGQRVTLRCSPRSGDLSVYWYQQSLDQGLQFLIQYYNGEERAKGNILERFSAQQFPDLHSELNLSSLELGDSALYFCASSVGGQEAFFGQGTRLTVV.

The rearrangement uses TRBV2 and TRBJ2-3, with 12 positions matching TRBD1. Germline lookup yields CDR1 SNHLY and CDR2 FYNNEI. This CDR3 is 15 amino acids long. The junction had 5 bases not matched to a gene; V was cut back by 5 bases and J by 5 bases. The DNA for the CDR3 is TGTGCCAGCAGTACCGGGACAGGGGGCAGAGATACGCAGTATTTT. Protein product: CASSTGTGGRDTQYF.

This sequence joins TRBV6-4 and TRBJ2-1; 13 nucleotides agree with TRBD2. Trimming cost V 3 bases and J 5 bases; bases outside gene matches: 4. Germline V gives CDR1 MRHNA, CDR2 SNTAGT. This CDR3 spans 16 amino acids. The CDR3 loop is CASSETGLAGHNEQFF. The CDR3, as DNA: TGTGCCAGCAGTGAAACGGGACTAGCGGGACACAATGAGCAGTTCTTC.

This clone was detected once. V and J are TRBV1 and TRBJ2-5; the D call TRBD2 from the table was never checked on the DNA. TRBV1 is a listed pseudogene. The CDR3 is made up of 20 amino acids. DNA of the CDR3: TGCACCAGCACCCGAAATAGCCCGGGACTAGCGGGAGAGGTCCAAGAGACCCAGTACTTC. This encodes CTSTRNSPGLAGEVQETQYF.

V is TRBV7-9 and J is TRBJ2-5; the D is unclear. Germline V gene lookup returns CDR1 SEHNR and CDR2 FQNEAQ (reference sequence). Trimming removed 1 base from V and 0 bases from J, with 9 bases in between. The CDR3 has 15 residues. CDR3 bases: TGTGCCAGCAGCTTAGGGCAGTCCCACCAAGAGACCCAGTACTTC. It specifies CASSLGQSHQETQYF.

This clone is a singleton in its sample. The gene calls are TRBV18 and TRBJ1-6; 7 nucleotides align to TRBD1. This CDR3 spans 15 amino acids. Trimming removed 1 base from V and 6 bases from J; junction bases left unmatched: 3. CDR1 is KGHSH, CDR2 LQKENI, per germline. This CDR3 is CASSPLDRANSPLHF. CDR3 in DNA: TGTGCCAGCTCACCACTAGACAGGGCTAATTCACCCCTCCACTTT.

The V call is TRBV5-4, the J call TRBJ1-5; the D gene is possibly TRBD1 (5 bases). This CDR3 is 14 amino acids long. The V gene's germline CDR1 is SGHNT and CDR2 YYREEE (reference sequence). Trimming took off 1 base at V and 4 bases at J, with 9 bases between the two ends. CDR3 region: CASSLSPGNQPQHF. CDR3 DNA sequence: TGTGCCAGCAGCTTGTCCCCAGGGAATCAGCCCCAGCATTTT.

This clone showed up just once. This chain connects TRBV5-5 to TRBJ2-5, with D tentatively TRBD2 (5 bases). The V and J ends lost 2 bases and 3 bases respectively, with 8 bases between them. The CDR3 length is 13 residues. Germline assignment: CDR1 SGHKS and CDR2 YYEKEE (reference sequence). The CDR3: CASSFPGEETQYF. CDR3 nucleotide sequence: TGTGCCAGCAGCTTCCCCGGGGAAGAGACCCAGTACTTC. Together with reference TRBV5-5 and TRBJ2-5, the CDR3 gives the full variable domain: DAGVTQSPTHLIKTRGQQVTLRCSPISGHKSVSWYQQVLGQGPQFIFQYYEKEERGRGNFPDRFSARQFPNYSSELNVNALLLGDSALYLCASSFPGEETQYFGPGTRLLVL.

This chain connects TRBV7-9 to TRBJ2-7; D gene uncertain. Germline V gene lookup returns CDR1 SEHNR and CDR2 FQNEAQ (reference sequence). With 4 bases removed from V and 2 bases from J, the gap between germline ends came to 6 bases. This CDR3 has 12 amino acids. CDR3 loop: CASSSGPYEQYF. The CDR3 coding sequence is TGTGCCAGCAGCTCTGGCCCCTACGAGCAGTACTTC.

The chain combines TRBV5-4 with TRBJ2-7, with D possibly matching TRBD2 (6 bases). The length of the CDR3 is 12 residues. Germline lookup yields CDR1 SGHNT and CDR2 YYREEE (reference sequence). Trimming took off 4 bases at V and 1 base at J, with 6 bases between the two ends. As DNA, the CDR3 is TGTGCCAGCAGCGGGGGGTCCTACGAGCAGTACTTC. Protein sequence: CASSGGSYEQYF.

For the CDR3, the DNA is TGTGCCAGCAGCCCCGGGGGGAGGTGTGAAAAACTGTTTTTT. This sequence encodes CASSPGGRCEKLFF. The V call is TRBV11-1, the J call TRBJ1-4; a possible D gene is TRBD1 (5 bases). Germline CDR1 is SGHAT and CDR2 is FQDESV (reference sequence). V was pared by 5 bases and J by 7 bases, with 14 bases between. The CDR3 has 14 amino acids.

CDR3 region: CAISRTGEETQYF. The CDR3 coding sequence is TGTGCCATCAGTAGGACAGGGGAAGAGACCCAGTACTTC. V gene TRBV10-3 combines with J gene TRBJ2-5; 9 bases are shared with TRBD1. The CDR3 has 13 residues. Looked up from germline, CDR1 is ENHRY and CDR2 is SYGVKD. The trim removed 5 bases at V and 3 bases at J, leaving 1 base unmatched.

CDR3 bases: TGCGCCAGCAGCCTGTCCGGGACAGACTATGGCTACACCTTC. It translates to CASSLSGTDYGYTF. The gene calls are TRBV4-1 and TRBJ1-2; 7 bases match TRBD1. This CDR3 has 14 residues. CDR1 and CDR2 from the germline V gene are MGHRA and YSYEKL. Trimming took 4 bases from V and 3 from J; bases not matched to a gene: 5.

The CDR3 DNA reads as TGTGCCATCAGTGTGGACAGGGTGGGCAATTCACCCCTCCACTTT. It is translated as CAISVDRVGNSPLHF. The chain uses TRBV10-3 and TRBJ1-6; 8 positions agree with TRBD1. Germline V gene data show CDR1 as ENHRY and CDR2 as SYGVKD. J lost 7 bases, V lost 4 bases, and 6 bases had no gene match. The CDR3 has 15 amino acids.

In DNA, the CDR3 is TGTGCCAGCTCACCTGAGGGCGGGGAGCTGTTTTTT. It is translated as CASSPEGGELFF. The chain couples TRBV18 to TRBJ2-2, with a tentative D call TRBD2 (5 bases). This CDR3 spans 12 amino acids. The V gene lost 3 bases and the J gene lost 7 bases, with 6 bases spanning the gap. CDR1 and CDR2 (germline): KGHSH, LQKENI. Full variable domain (remainder filled in from reference TRBV18 and TRBJ2-2): NAGVMQNPRHLVRRRGQEARLRCSPMKGHSHVYWYRQLPEEGLKFMVYLQKENIIDESGMPKERFSAEFPKEGPSILRIQQVVRGDSAAYFCASSPEGGELFFGEGSRLTVL.

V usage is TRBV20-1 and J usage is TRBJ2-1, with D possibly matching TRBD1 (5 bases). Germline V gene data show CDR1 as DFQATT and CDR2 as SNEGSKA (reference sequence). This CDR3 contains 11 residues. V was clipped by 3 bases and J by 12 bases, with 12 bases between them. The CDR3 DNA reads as TGCAGTGCTAGTTTTGGGCAGGGGCAGTTCTTC. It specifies CSASFGQGQFF.

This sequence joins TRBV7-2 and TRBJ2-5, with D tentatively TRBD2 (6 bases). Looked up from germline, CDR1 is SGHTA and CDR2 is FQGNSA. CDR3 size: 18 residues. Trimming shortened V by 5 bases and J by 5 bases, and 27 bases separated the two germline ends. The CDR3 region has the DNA TGTGCCAGCAGCCCCCCTAAGGAGCGGGTCATAAAAGGGGAGACCCAGTACTTC. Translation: CASSPPKERVIKGETQYF.

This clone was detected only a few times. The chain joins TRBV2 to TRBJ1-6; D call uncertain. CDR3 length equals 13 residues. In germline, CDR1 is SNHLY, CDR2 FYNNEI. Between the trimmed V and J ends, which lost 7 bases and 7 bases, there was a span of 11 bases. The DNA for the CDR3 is TGTGCCAGCACTGACGAGGGAAATTCACCCCTCCACTTT. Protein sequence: CASTDEGNSPLHF.

This CDR3 is CASSSFSGRETQYF. The CDR3 nucleotides read TGCGCCAGCAGCTCCTTCAGCGGGAGAGAGACCCAGTACTTC. The chain couples TRBV5-1 to TRBJ2-5, with TRBD2 matching 8 bases. The trim removed 3 bases at V and 4 bases at J, leaving 5 bases unmatched. The CDR3 has 14 residues. Germline assignment: CDR1 SGHRS and CDR2 YFSETQ.

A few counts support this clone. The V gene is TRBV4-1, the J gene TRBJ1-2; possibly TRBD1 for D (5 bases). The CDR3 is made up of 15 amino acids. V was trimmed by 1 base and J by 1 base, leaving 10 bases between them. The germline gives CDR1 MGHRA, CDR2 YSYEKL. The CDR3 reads CASSQACRVNYGYTF. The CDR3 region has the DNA TGCGCCAGCAGCCAAGCTTGCAGGGTTAACTATGGCTACACCTTC.

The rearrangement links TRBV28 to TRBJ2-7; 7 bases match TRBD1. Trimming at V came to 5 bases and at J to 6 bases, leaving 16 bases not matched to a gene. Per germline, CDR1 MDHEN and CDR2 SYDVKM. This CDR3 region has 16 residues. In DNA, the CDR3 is TGTGCCAGCAGTCAACTAATAGGGACAGCTTCGTCCGAGCAGTACTTC. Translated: CASSQLIGTASSEQYF.

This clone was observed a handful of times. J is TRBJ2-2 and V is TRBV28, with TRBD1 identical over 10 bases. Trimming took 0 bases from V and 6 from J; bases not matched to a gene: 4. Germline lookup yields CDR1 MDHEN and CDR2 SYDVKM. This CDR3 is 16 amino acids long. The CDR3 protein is CASSLWATGGSGELFF. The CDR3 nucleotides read TGTGCCAGCAGTTTATGGGCGACAGGGGGCTCCGGGGAGCTGTTTTTT.

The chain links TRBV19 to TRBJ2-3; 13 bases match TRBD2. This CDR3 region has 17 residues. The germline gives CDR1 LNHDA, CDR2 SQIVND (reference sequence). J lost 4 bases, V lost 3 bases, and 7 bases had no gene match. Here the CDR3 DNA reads TGTGCCAGTAGTATCTCGGGACTAGCGGGATCCTCAGATACGCAGTATTTT. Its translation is CASSISGLAGSSDTQYF.

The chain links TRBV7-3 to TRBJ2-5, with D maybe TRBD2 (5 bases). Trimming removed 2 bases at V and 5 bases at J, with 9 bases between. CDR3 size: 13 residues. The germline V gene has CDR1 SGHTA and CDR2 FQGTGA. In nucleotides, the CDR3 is TGTGCCAGCAGCTTAGGGAGTATGGAGACCCAGTACTTC. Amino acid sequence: CASSLGSMETQYF.

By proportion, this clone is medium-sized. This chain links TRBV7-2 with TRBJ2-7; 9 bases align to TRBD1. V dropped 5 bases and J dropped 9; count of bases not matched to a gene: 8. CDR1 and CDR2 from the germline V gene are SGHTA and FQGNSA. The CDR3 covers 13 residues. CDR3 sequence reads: CASSNRDRDAQYF. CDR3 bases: TGTGCCAGCAGCAACCGGGACAGGGACGCGCAGTACTTC.

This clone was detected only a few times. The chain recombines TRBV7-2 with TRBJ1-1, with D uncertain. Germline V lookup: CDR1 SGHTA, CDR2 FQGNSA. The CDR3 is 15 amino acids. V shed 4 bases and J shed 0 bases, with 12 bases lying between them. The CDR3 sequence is CASSSYSFMNTEAFF. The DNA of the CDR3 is TGTGCCAGCAGCTCGTACAGCTTCATGAACACTGAAGCTTTCTTT. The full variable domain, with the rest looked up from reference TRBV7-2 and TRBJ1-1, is GAGVSQSPSNKVTEKGKDVELRCDPISGHTALYWYRQSLGQGLEFLIYFQGNSAPDKSGLPSDRFSAERTGGSVSTLTIQRTQQEDSAVYLCASSSYSFMNTEAFFGQGTRLTVV.

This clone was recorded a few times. The CDR3 region is CASSPRRGMTSYEQYF. The DNA for the CDR3 is TGTGCCAGCAGCCCCCGGAGAGGAATGACCTCCTACGAGCAGTACTTC. The rearrangement links TRBV7-2 to TRBJ2-7, with unresolved D. Per germline, CDR1 SGHTA and CDR2 FQGNSA. This CDR3 spans 16 amino acids. V dropped 5 bases and J dropped 0 bases, with 17 bases sitting between them.

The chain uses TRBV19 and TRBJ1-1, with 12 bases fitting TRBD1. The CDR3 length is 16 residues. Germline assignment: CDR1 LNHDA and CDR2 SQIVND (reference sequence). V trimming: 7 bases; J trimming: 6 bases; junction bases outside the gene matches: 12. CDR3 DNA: TGTGCCAGTATCAATAGGGCCGGGACAGGGGGCCCTGAAGCTTTCTTT. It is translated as CASINRAGTGGPEAFF.